The present T cell receptor beta chain was sequenced within a study of T cell responses to AZD1222 COVID-19 vaccine. Study-wide findings and caveats: After the peak T cell response, and only then, were repertoires sampled. Spike-specific TCR breadth rose after two AZD1222 doses, and depth rose as well. Mostly white British, mostly female donors; authors suggested clonal diversity may be underestimated. Researchers report vaccine-associated CD4 TCRs spanning spike, with dominance at 160-218 and 743-854.

A word on this clone: Antigen: not known.

Using immunoSEQ multiplex PCR, the repertoire was profiled, and TCRdb retains in-frame clones only, with some absent. The sample yields over 140,000 clones, roughly 90% seen once. The clonotype comes from an adult in good health. The specimen was peripheral blood, collected on day 0 of AZD1222 vaccination.

The DNA of the CDR3 is TGTGCCAGCAGCCAATACACAACAGCGGGACTAGCAAATGAGCAGTTCTTC. The encoded protein is CASSQYTTAGLANEQFF. The rearrangement uses TRBV3-1 (or the pseudogene TRBV3-2) and TRBJ2-1, with 9 bases identical to TRBD2. Germline values: CDR1 LGHDT, CDR2 YNNKEL (reference sequence). J lost 7 bases, V lost 2 bases, and 12 bases had no gene match. The CDR3 runs 17 residues.